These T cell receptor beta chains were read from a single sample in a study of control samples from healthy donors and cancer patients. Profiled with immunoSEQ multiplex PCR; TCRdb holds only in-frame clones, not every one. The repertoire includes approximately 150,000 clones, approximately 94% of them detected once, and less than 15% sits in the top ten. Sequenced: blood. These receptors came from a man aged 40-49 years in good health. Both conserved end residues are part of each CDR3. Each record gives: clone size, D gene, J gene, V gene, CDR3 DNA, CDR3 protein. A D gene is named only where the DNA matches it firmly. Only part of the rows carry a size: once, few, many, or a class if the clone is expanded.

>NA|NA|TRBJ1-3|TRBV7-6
TGTGCCAGCAGCTTAGAAGGCAGCTTTTACTCTGGAAACACCATATATTTT
CASSLEGSFYSGNTIYF
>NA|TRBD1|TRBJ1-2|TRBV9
TGTGCCAGCAGCGGAGGGCGGACAGGGACGAGCGACTATGGCTACACCTTC
CASSGGRTGTSDYGYTF
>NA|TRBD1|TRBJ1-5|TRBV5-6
TGTGCCAGCAGCCTAAATTGGGACAGGGCAGGCAATCAGCCCCAGCATTTT
CASSLNWDRAGNQPQHF
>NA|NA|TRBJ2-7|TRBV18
TGTGCCAGCTCACCCAGGGCACCGGGACACGGCTTCGAGTACTTC
CASSPRAPGHGFEYF
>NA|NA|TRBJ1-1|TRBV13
TGTGCCAGCAGCTCGCCTGAAGCTTTCTTT
CASSSPEAFF
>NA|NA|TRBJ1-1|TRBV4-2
TGTGCCAGCAGCCAAGAAGTGTCGGCGAACACTGAAGCTTTCTTT
CASSQEVSANTEAFF
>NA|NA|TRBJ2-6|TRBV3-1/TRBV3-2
TGTGCCAGCAGCCAAAGGGGCGGGAACCCCGGGGCCAACGTCCTGACTTTC
CASSQRGGNPGANVLTF
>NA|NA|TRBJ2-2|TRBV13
TGTGCCAGCCTTTACCGGGACCGGCCCGGGGAGCTGTTTTTT
CASLYRDRPGELFF
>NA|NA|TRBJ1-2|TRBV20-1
TGCAGTGCCTCGGGCAGGTCCTCCTTC
CSASGRSSF
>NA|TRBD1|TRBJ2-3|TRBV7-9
TGTGCCAGCGACAGGGGGAACAGGGATACGCAGTATTTT
CASDRGNRDTQYF
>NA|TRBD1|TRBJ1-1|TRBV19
TGTGCCAGTAGGGACAGGGGCGTGAACACTGAAGCTTTCTTT
CASRDRGVNTEAFF
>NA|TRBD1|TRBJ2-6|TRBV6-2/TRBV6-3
TGTGCCAGCAGCACAGGGGGGTCTGGGGCCAACGTCCTGACTTTC
CASSTGGSGANVLTF
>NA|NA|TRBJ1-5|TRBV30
TGTGCCTGGAGTGTAGGAGGGGGTAGCAATCAGCCCCAGCATTTT
CAWSVGGGSNQPQHF
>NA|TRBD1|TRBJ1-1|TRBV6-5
TGTGCCAGCAGTTACTCGACAGGGTTGAACACTGAAGCTTTCTTT
CASSYSTGLNTEAFF
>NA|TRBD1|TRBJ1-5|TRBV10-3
TGTGCCTCGCGGGACAGGGATAGCAATCAGCCCCAGCATTTT
CASRDRDSNQPQHF
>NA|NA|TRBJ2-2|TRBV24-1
TGTGCCACCAGTGATTTTTTAAACACCGGGGAGCTGTTTTTT
CATSDFLNTGELFF
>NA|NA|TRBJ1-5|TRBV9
TGTGCCAGCAGCGTAGGAGCGGATAGCAATCAGCCCCAGCATTTT
CASSVGADSNQPQHF
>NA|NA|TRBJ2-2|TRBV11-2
TGTGCCAGCAGCACCGCCAGAGGGGAGCTGTTTTTT
CASSTARGELFF
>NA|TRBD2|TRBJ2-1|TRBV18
TGTGCCAGCTCACCACCGGAGCGGGAGGTGAGACATGAGCAGTTCTTC
CASSPPEREVRHEQFF
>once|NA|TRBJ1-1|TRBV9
TGTGCCAGCAGCCCGGACCCCCACGGAAGGGACACTGAAGCTTTCTTT
CASSPDPHGRDTEAFF
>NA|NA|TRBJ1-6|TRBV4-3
TGCGCCAGCAGCCAAGATCGTTGGGCAGCTAATTCACCCCTCCACTTT
CASSQDRWAANSPLHF
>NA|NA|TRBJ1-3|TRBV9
TGTGCCAGCAGCGGTTACACTGGAAACACCATATATTTT
CASSGYTGNTIYF